A single sample is the source of the 9 T cell receptor beta chains below, sequenced in a study of shared clonotypes between healthy human individuals. Naive CD8 populations comprised CD45RO-negative cells positively selected for CCR7, excluding terminally differentiated effector memory CD45RA+ cells. Only in-frame clones appear in the TCRdb table, and some are missing; sequencing was by immunoSEQ multiplex PCR. The table includes nearly 2 million clones, roughly 94% detected once. The source material was naive CD8+ T cells sorted from blood. Source of these receptors: a man between 18 and 29 years old in good health.

This clone has only one observation. This sample also contains other DNA sequences that code for the same CDR3. The genes are TRBV29-1 and TRBJ2-1; tentative D call: TRBD1 (5 bases). V lost 2 bases, J lost 7 bases, and 6 bases lay in between. Germline V gene sequence: CDR1 SQVTM, CDR2 ANQGSEA. CDR3 length: 11 residues. This CDR3 reads CSVERGNEQFF. In DNA, the CDR3 is TGCAGCGTTGAAAGGGGTAATGAGCAGTTCTTC.

The chain has TRBV9 and TRBJ2-7; either TRBD1 or TRBD2 may supply D (5 bases each). V lost 7 bases and J 6 bases, leaving 11 bases between the germline ends. The CDR3 loop spans 11 amino acids. Per germline, CDR1 SGDLS and CDR2 YYNGEE. CDR3 in amino acids: CASGDPSEQYF. As DNA, the CDR3 is TGTGCCAGCGGGGACCCCTCCGAGCAGTACTTC.

The chain links TRBV2 to TRBJ2-1; weak D call: TRBD1 (6 bases). This CDR3 spans 17 amino acids. With 6 bases removed from V and 3 bases from J, the gap between germline ends came to 21 bases. Germline-derived CDR1 and CDR2 are SNHLY and FYNNEI. The CDR3 DNA reads as TGTGCCAGCAGCGTATCCCGGACAGAGCCGATCTACAATGAGCAGTTCTTC. Translation: CASSVSRTEPIYNEQFF.

This clone is a singleton in its sample. The V call is TRBV28, the J call TRBJ1-5; no clear D. Germline values: CDR1 MDHEN, CDR2 SYDVKM. Trimming pared 1 base from V and 0 bases from J, leaving 7 bases between. This CDR3 is 15 amino acids long. The CDR3 sequence is CASSLSADSNQPQHF. The CDR3 region has the DNA TGTGCCAGCAGTTTATCGGCAGATAGCAATCAGCCCCAGCATTTT.

This clone was recorded once. The identical CDR3 is also encoded by other nucleotide sequences in the sample. V and J are TRBV11-2 and TRBJ2-7; D is ambiguous. Germline CDR1 SGHAT, CDR2 FQNNGV. V shed 1 base and J shed 0 bases, with 4 bases lying between them. The CDR3 is made up of 13 amino acids. The CDR3 loop reads CASSLGASYEQYF. The CDR3 DNA sequence: TGTGCCAGCAGCTTAGGAGCCTCCTACGAGCAGTACTTC.

The V gene is TRBV19, the J gene TRBJ2-7; tentative D call: TRBD2 (5 bases). CDR1 and CDR2 (germline): LNHDA, SQIVND (reference sequence). The CDR3 sequence is 14 residues long. V lost 2 bases to trimming and J lost 0 bases, with 8 bases between them. The CDR3 sequence is CASSINGISYEQYF. The CDR3 DNA sequence: TGTGCCAGTAGTATAAACGGGATCTCCTACGAGCAGTACTTC.

The V gene is TRBV27, the J gene TRBJ2-1; the match to TRBD2 covers 11 bases. Germline values: CDR1 MNHEY, CDR2 SMNVEV (reference sequence). CDR3 length: 14 amino acids. Trimming took 4 bases from V and 8 from J; bases not matched to a gene: 4. The CDR3 loop is CASSSGLAVDEQFF. Written as DNA, the CDR3 is TGTGCCAGCAGTTCGGGACTAGCGGTTGATGAGCAGTTCTTC.

The chain recombines TRBV5-6 with TRBJ1-4; 7 nucleotides line up with TRBD1. Germline loops: CDR1 SGHDT, CDR2 YYEEEE. This CDR3 is 14 amino acids long. The trim removed 4 bases at V and 8 bases at J, leaving 8 bases unmatched. CDR3 sequence: CASSGGDSGEKLFF. The CDR3 region has the DNA TGTGCCAGCAGCGGTGGGGACAGTGGGGAAAAACTGTTTTTT.

The rearrangement joins TRBV4-1 to TRBJ2-7; D is possibly TRBD1 (6 bases). Per germline, CDR1 MGHRA and CDR2 YSYEKL. V shed 1 base and J shed 4 bases, with 11 bases lying between them. The CDR3 loop spans 14 amino acids. The CDR3 sequence: CASSQVGAQYEQYF. CDR3 nucleotide sequence: TGCGCCAGCAGCCAAGTGGGGGCACAGTACGAGCAGTACTTC.